Each of the 9 T cell receptor beta chains below was sequenced from the same sample in a study of blood T cell repertoires in COVID-19. TCRdb's copy holds only in-frame clones and misses some; the assay was immunoSEQ multiplex PCR. The sample includes 95,000 to 100,000 clones, 85% to 95% of them seen just once. The sequenced material came from peripheral blood. These receptors came from a man aged 50 or older with active COVID-19.

This chain connects TRBV5-1 to TRBJ1-1; no clear D gene. Trimming took off 1 base at V and 8 bases at J, with 9 bases between the two ends. Germline lookup yields CDR1 SGHRS and CDR2 YFSETQ. The CDR3 is 12 residues long. This chain's CDR3 is CASSLPSSEAFF. In DNA form, the CDR3 reads TGCGCCAGCAGCTTGCCGAGTTCAGAAGCTTTCTTT.

The CDR3 bases are TGCGCCAGCAGCTTGGTTGCAGGGTACACAGATACGCAGTATTTT. It codes for CASSLVAGYTDTQYF. The chain couples TRBV5-1 to TRBJ2-3; D may be TRBD1 (5 bases). The germline V and J ends were trimmed by 0 bases and 2 bases, with 10 bases remaining between them. CDR3 length: 15 amino acids. Germline V CDR1 and CDR2: SGHRS, YFSETQ. Filled out from reference TRBV5-1 and TRBJ2-3, the complete variable domain reads KAGVTQTPRYLIKTRGQQVTLSCSPISGHRSVSWYQQTPGQGLQFLFEYFSETQRNKGNFPGRFSGRQFSNSRSEMNVSTLELGDSALYLCASSLVAGYTDTQYFGPGTRLTVL.

CDR3 sequence: CASSFRQASYSYNEQFF. The CDR3 bases are TGCGCCAGCAGCTTCCGACAGGCGTCTTACTCCTACAATGAGCAGTTCTTC. V gene TRBV5-1 combines with J gene TRBJ2-1; tentatively, D is TRBD1 (6 bases). CDR3 length: 17 amino acids. Germline V gene sequence: CDR1 SGHRS, CDR2 YFSETQ. Trimming left V 2 bases short and J 0 bases short, with 15 bases between.

This chain connects TRBV28 to TRBJ2-7; 7 positions match TRBD2. Germline lookup yields CDR1 MDHEN and CDR2 SYDVKM. The CDR3 totals 13 residues. V shed 6 bases, J shed 2 bases, and the junction held 4 bases outside the gene matches. The CDR3 protein is CASSSGGTYEQYF. CDR3 sequence (DNA): TGTGCCAGCAGCTCGGGGGGAACCTACGAGCAGTACTTC.

The chain links TRBV28 to TRBJ1-2; no clear D. The germline V and J ends were trimmed by 6 bases and 8 bases, with 16 bases remaining between them. CDR3 length equals 13 residues. Germline V lookup: CDR1 MDHEN, CDR2 SYDVKM. Written as DNA, the CDR3 is TGTGCCAGCAGAAGGAGTTTAAACCGGGGCTACACCTTC. Amino acids: CASRRSLNRGYTF.

The rearrangement joins TRBV3-1 (or the pseudogene TRBV3-2) to TRBJ1-1; D gene unclear. This CDR3 contains 14 residues. In germline, CDR1 is LGHDT, CDR2 YNNKEL (reference sequence). Trimming took off 6 bases at V and 1 base at J, with 12 bases between the two ends. Written as DNA, the CDR3 is TGTGCCAGCAGTTCCGAGGCAACGAACACTGAAGCTTTCTTT. Translating it yields CASSSEATNTEAFF.

J is TRBJ2-5 and V is TRBV6-2 or TRBV6-3, with 12 bases aligning to TRBD2. Germline values: CDR1 MNHEY, CDR2 SVGEGT. This CDR3 comprises 15 residues. The V gene end was trimmed by 5 bases and the J gene end by 2 bases; junction bases not matched to a gene: 3. The CDR3 sequence is CASSPGLAGQETQYF. The CDR3 DNA follows: TGTGCCAGCAGTCCCGGACTAGCGGGACAAGAGACCCAGTACTTC.

The chain couples TRBV27 to TRBJ1-1; tentative D call: TRBD1 (5 bases). V was clipped by 5 bases and J by 4 bases, with 8 bases between them. The CDR3 has 12 residues. CDR1 is MNHEY and CDR2 is SMNVEV in the germline V gene (reference sequence). The CDR3: CASSPQGTEAFF. CDR3 sequence (DNA): TGTGCCAGCAGTCCCCAGGGCACTGAAGCTTTCTTT.

This clone came up once. This chain joins TRBV19 and TRBJ2-6; no clear D gene. Trimming pared 8 bases from V and 0 bases from J, leaving 14 bases between. CDR1 and CDR2 from the germline V gene are LNHDA and SQIVND (reference sequence). The CDR3 loop spans 16 amino acids. The CDR3 reads CASQEVRRSGANVLTF. The CDR3 bases are TGTGCCAGTCAGGAAGTGAGACGCTCTGGGGCCAACGTCCTGACTTTC. The whole variable domain, filled in from reference TRBV19 and TRBJ2-6, reads DGGITQSPKYLFRKEGQNVTLSCEQNLNHDAMYWYRQDPGQGLRLIYYSQIVNDFQKGDIAEGYSVSREKKESFPLTVTSAQKNPTAFYLCASQEVRRSGANVLTFGAGSRLTVL.